This record looks at one T cell receptor beta chain sequence and its context. No antigen is known for it. These data belong to a study of cytomegalovirus exposure and HLA in healthy donors. Study-wide context: The early release's HLA-typed donors yielded roughly 85 million unique TCRs. General study points: TCR sequences were mostly rare, though some public TCRs occurred in many donors. Prediction of most subjects' HLA-A and HLA-B alleles by TCR beta sequences was reportedly accurate. 150 or so TCR beta chains were listed as cytomegalovirus-associated.

CDR3 length equals 17 residues. Germline V lookup: CDR1 SGHDT, CDR2 YYEEEE. Trimming removed 1 base at V and 2 bases at J, with 15 bases between. This PCR relied on a set of 60 Vbeta primers and 13 Jbeta primers. The repertoire was sequenced with immunoSEQ multiplex PCR; TCRdb's copy has only in-frame clones and lacks some. The sample lists about 160,000 clones; over 75% were seen once. The V gene is TRBV5-6, the J gene TRBJ2-2; perhaps TRBD2 as D (6 bases). The sequencing sample was made of PBMCs. The source is a woman aged 25 to 39 in good health and CMV-seronegative. The CDR3 loop is CASSLFGGTRNTGELFF. Written as DNA, the CDR3 is TGTGCCAGCAGCTTGTTTGGTGGGACTCGAAACACCGGGGAGCTGTTTTTT.